This note documents a single T cell receptor beta chain sequence. Its matching antigen is unknown. This sample stems from a study of beta chain features in type 1 diabetes. General study results and limits: Within the patient group, naive, central memory and Treg TCRB repertoires appeared more similar to each other than within healthy donors.

Reverse transcription of all isolated RNA meant that expressed TCRB transcripts were sequenced. Deep immunoSEQ sequencing covered naive, central memory and regulatory T cell samples. Sequencing used immunoSEQ multiplex PCR; TCRdb keeps in-frame clones, though not all of them. The sample has over 700,000 clones; around a sixth are singletons. This sequence was found in a young woman in good health. The sample was naive CD4+ T cells from blood.

Here the CDR3 DNA reads TGTGCCAGCCGCAGACAGGGACACTCCTACGAGCAGTACTTC. Amino acids: CASRRQGHSYEQYF. The chain employs TRBV27 and TRBJ2-7, with TRBD1 identical over 7 bases. Germline V gives CDR1 MNHEY, CDR2 SMNVEV (reference sequence). Trimming cost V 8 bases and J 0 bases; bases outside gene matches: 7. This CDR3 is 14 amino acids long.